This TCR beta chain came from a study of blood T cells in healthy people across ages. General study points: A roughly linear age-dependent decrease characterized TCR beta diversity per million T cells. Across samples, TCR beta diversity tracked strongly with naive T cell percentage. Diversity estimates drawn from one million T cells were deemed underestimates.

Ten milliliters of peripheral blood were drawn from each donor into EDTA-treated tubes. Details on this clonotype: The antigen is not known.

J gave up 3 bases and V 6 bases, and 9 bases lay outside the gene matches. The germline gives CDR1 DFQATT, CDR2 SNEGSKA (reference sequence). CDR3 length equals 14 residues. A second PCR, run for roughly 7 to 11 cycles, used a sample-barcoded 5' primer plus a J-beta primer mix. TCRdb re-derived calls from the 5' RACE reads in MiXCR, one entry per CDR3 protein. Here the sample spans some 1.5 million distinct CDR3 sequences, 28% being singletons. This TCR was recovered from a woman aged 30 to 39 in good health. Sequencing was performed on blood. The chain couples TRBV20-1 to TRBJ1-1; 8 bases are shared with TRBD1. The CDR3 sequence: CSAIRQGAHTEAFF. In DNA, the CDR3 is TGCAGTGCCATAAGGCAGGGGGCACACACTGAAGCTTTCTTT.